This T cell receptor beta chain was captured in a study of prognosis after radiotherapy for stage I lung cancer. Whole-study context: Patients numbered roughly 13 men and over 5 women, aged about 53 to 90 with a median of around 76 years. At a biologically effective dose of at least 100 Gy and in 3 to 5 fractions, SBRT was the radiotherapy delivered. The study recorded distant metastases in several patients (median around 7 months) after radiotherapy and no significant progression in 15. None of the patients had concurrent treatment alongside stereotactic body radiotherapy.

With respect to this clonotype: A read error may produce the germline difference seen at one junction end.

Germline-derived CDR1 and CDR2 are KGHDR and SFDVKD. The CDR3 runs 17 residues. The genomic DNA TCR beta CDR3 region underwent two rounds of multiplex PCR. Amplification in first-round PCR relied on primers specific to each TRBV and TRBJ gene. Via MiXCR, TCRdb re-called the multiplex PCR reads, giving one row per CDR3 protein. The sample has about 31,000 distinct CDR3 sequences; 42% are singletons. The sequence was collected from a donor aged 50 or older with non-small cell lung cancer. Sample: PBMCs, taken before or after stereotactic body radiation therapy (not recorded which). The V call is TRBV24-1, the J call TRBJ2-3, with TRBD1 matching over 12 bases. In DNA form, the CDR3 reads TGTGCCGCCAGTGATTTTGGGGACAGGGGGCATATAGATACGCAGTATTTT. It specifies CAASDFGDRGHIDTQYF.